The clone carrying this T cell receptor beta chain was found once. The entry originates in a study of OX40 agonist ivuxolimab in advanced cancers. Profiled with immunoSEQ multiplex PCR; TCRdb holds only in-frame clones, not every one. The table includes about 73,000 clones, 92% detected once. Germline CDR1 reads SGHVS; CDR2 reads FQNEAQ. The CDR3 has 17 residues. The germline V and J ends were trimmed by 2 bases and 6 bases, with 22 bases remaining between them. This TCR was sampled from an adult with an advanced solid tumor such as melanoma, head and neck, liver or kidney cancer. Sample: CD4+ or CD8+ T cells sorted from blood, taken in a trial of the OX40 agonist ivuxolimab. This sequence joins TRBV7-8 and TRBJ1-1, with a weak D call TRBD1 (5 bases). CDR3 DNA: TGTGCCAGCAGCTTAAAGCTGCTCGGGGCGAAGGACCCTGAAGCTTTCTTT. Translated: CASSLKLLGAKDPEAFF.